A selection of T cell receptor beta chains follows, all from one sample in a study of CD8 T cells in ankylosing spondylitis. TCRdb fed the 5' RACE reads into MiXCR, producing one record per CDR3 protein. The sample lists about 130,000 distinct CDR3 sequences, around 9.7% seen once, with roughly 3.4% in the top ten. Material for sequencing was blood, either unsorted or a sorted T cell fraction (not recorded which). The receptors stem from a male donor with ankylosing spondylitis or in good health (not recorded which). Each CDR3 is given without its conserved first and last residue.

j_gene,v_gene,CDR3aa
TRBJ2-3,TRBV20-1,SARLAGVRDTQY
TRBJ2-7,TRBV29-1,SVGTVSTYEQY
TRBJ2-5,TRBV5-4,ASSLGTVQETQY
TRBJ2-5,TRBV12-3/TRBV12-4,ASSKRTSGRGTQY
TRBJ2-5,TRBV12-3/TRBV12-4,ASSRSWVETQY
TRBJ2-3,TRBV29-1,SVPPGDGTDTQY
TRBJ2-7,TRBV3-1,ASSPDTYSYEQY
TRBJ2-7,TRBV7-6,ASSPWTVSYEQY
TRBJ2-4,TRBV6-1,ASSQTSGTAKNIQY
TRBJ2-3,TRBV20-1,CVLPGSGLGTDTQY
TRBJ2-7,TRBV5-1,ASSLVVAPYEQY
TRBJ1-6,TRBV2,ASSEESTRGPLH
TRBJ2-5,TRBV7-2,ASSQTSGRRGETQY
TRBJ2-1,TRBV7-3,ASSLIAGDTNEQF
TRBJ2-7,TRBV5-5,ASSPVPGQGAHEQY
TRBJ1-1,TRBV14,ASSQVRGSSEAF
TRBJ2-3,TRBV20-1,SASDSSGRVPKTQY
TRBJ2-7,TRBV11-2,ASSLGGLAGRGSYEQY
TRBJ2-3,TRBV29-1,SVVPSGASSTDTQY
TRBJ2-4,TRBV5-6,ASSLGFFVNIQY
TRBJ1-1,TRBV5-6,ASSLPGQGDWNTEAF
TRBJ2-7,TRBV19,ASSMTDLTYEQY
TRBJ1-3,TRBV18,AARGQSSGNTIY
TRBJ2-7,TRBV10-3,ATSDFSYEQY
TRBJ1-5,TRBV27,ASSLIRGSNQPQH
TRBJ2-1,TRBV7-8,ASSSRLAGMSNEQF
TRBJ2-2,TRBV15,ATSSHTGELF
TRBJ2-7,TRBV20-1,SARSDAYEQY
TRBJ2-5,TRBV5-1,ASSYYTTGGEY
TRBJ2-1,TRBV20-1,SARRSKTEQF
TRBJ2-7,TRBV19,ASKSGRSSYEQY
TRBJ2-7,TRBV29-1,SVEDTGGSYEQY
TRBJ2-1,TRBV6-1,ASSTQHGTSGSYNEQF
TRBJ1-5,TRBV7-6,ASSLARGGSQPQH
TRBJ2-6,TRBV29-1,SVEVTGANVLT
TRBJ1-2,TRBV12-3/TRBV12-4,ASRLGPRSYGYT
TRBJ2-1,TRBV7-3,ASSISGWGDEQF
TRBJ2-3,TRBV18,ASSPTALGDTQY
TRBJ2-3,TRBV29-1,SVRRQATDTQY
TRBJ2-7,TRBV20-1,CARSASGGAGYEQY
TRBJ2-3,TRBV20-1,SARGPDTQY
TRBJ1-6,TRBV27,ASSLNWDSPLH
TRBJ1-1,TRBV6-1,ASNTDRRNTEAF
TRBJ2-7,TRBV11-1,ASSLVGVPGPYEQY
TRBJ2-3,TRBV28,ASQLAATDTQY
TRBJ2-4,TRBV7-2,ASSLGLAGGPQNIQY